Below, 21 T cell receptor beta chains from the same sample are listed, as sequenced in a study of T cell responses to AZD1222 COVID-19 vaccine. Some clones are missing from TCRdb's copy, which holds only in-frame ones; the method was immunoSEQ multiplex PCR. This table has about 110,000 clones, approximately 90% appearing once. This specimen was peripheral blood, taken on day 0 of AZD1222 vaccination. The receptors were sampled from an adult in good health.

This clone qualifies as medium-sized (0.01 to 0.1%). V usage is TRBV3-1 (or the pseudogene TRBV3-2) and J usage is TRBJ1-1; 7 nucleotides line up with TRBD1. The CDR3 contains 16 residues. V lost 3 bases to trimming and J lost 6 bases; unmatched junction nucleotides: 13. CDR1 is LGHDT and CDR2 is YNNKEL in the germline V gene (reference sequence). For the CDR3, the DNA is TGTGCCAGCAGCCACCTCGCTCACAGGGGAAGCCCTGAAGCTTTCTTT. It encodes CASSHLAHRGSPEAFF.

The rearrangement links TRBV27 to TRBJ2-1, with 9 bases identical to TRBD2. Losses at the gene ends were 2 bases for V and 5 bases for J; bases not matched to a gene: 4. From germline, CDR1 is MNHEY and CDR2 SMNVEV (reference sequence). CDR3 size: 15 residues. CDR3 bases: TGTGCCAGCAGTTTAGCGGGAGGGCACAACAATGAGCAGTTCTTC. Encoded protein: CASSLAGGHNNEQFF.

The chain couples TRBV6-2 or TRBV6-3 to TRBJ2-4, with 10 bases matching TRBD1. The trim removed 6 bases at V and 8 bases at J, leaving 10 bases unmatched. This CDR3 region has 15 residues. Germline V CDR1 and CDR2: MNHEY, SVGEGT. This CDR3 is CASSEDRGRIYIQYF. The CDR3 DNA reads TGTGCCAGCAGCGAAGACAGGGGGCGTATTTACATTCAGTACTTC.

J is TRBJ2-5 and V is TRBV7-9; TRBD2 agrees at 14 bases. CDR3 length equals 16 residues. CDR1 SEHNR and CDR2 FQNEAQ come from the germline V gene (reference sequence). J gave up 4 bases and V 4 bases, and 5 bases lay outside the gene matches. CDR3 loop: CASSSGLAGVIETQYF. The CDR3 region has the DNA TGTGCCAGCAGCTCGGGACTAGCGGGAGTTATAGAGACCCAGTACTTC.

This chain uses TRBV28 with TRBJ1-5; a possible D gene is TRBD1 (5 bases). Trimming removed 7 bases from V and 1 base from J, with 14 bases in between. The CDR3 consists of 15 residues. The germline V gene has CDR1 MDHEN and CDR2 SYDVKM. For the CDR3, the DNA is TGTGCCAGCATGAGTCCAGGGATCAGCAATCAGCCCCAGCATTTT. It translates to CASMSPGISNQPQHF.

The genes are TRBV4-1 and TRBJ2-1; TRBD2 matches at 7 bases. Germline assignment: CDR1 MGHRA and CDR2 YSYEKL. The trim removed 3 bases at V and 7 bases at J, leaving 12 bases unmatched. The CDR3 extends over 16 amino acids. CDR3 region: CASSHLGDLGGNEQFF. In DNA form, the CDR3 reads TGCGCCAGCAGCCACCTAGGGGACTTGGGGGGGAATGAGCAGTTCTTC.

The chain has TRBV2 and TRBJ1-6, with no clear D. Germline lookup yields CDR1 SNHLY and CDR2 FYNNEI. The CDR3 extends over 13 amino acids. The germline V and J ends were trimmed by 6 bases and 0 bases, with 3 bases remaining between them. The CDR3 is CASSSSYNSPLHF. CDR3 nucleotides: TGTGCCAGCAGCAGCTCCTATAATTCACCCCTCCACTTT.

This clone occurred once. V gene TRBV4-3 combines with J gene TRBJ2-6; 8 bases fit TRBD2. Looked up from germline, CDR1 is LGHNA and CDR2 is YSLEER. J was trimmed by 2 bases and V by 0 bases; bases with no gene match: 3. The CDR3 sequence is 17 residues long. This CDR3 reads CASSQDSRGAGANVLTF. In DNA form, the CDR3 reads TGCGCCAGCAGCCAAGATTCGCGGGGGGCTGGGGCCAACGTCCTGACTTTC.

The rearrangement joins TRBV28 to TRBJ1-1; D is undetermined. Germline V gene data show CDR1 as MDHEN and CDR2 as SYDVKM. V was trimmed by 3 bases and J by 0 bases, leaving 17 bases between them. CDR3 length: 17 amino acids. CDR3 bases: TGTGCCAGCAGTTTCCCGAAGGTTGGCAGCATGAACACTGAAGCTTTCTTT. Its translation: CASSFPKVGSMNTEAFF.

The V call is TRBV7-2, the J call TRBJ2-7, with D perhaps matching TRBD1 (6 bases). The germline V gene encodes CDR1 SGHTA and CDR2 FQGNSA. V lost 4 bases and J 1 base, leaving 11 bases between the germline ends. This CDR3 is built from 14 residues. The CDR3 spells CASSSHRESYEQYF. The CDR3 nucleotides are TGTGCCAGCAGCTCCCACAGGGAATCCTACGAGCAGTACTTC.

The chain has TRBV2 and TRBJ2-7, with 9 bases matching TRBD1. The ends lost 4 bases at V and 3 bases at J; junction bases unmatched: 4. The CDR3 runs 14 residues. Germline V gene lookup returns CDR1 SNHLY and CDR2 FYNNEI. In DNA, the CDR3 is TGTGCCAGCAGTGGGGGGGACAGGGTCTACGAGCAGTACTTC. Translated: CASSGGDRVYEQYF. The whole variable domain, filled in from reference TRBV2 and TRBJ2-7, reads EPEVTQTPSHQVTQMGQEVILRCVPISNHLYFYWYRQILGQKVEFLVSFYNNEISEKSEIFDDQFSVERPDGSNFTLKIRSTKLEDSAMYFCASSGGDRVYEQYFGPGTRLTVT.

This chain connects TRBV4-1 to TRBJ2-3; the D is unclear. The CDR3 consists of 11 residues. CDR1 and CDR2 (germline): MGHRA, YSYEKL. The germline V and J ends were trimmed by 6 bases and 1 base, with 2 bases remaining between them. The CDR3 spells CASRGTDTQYF. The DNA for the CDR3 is TGCGCCAGCAGAGGCACAGATACGCAGTATTTT.

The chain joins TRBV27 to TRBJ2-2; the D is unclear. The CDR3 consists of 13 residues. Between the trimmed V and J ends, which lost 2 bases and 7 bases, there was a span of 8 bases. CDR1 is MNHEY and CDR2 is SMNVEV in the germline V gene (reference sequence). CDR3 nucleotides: TGTGCCAGCAGTTTACTGGGTGACGGGGAGCTGTTTTTT. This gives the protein CASSLLGDGELFF.

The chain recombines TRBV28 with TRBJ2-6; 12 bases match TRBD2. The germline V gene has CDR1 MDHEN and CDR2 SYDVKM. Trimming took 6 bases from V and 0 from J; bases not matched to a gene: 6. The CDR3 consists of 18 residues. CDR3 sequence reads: CASSRGLAGRSGANVLTF. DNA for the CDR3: TGTGCCAGCAGCCGAGGACTAGCGGGGCGCTCTGGGGCCAACGTCCTGACTTTC.

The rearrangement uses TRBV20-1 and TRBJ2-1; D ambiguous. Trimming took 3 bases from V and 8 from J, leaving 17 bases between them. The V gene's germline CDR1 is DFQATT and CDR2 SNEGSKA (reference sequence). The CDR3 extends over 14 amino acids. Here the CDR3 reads CSASVPSGSDEQFF. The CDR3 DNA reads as TGCAGTGCTAGTGTCCCTTCGGGTTCGGATGAGCAGTTCTTC.

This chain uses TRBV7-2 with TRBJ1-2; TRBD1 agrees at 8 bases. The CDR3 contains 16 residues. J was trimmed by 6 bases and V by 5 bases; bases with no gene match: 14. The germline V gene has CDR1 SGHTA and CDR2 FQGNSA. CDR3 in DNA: TGTGCCAGCAGCCCGGACAGGGAGGGCAGAGGGCATGGCTACACCTTC. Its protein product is CASSPDREGRGHGYTF.

This CDR3 is CASSYYGNTEAFF. The CDR3 DNA reads as TGTGCCAGCAGTTATTATGGGAACACTGAAGCTTTCTTT. The V gene is TRBV27, the J gene TRBJ1-1, with no clear D. V lost 4 bases and J 1 base, leaving 7 bases between the germline ends. Germline assignment: CDR1 MNHEY and CDR2 SMNVEV (reference sequence). The CDR3 loop spans 13 amino acids.

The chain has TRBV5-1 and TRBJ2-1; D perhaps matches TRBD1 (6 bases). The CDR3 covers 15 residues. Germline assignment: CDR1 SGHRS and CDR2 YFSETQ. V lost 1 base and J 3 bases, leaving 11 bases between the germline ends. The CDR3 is CASSLTGTNYNEQFF. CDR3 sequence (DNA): TGCGCCAGCAGCTTGACCGGGACAAACTACAATGAGCAGTTCTTC.

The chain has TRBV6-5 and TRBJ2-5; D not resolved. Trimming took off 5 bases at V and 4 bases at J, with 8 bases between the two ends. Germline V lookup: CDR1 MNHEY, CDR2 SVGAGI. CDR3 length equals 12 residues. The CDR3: CASSRVGETQYF. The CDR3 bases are TGTGCCAGCAGTCGGGTCGGAGAGACCCAGTACTTC.

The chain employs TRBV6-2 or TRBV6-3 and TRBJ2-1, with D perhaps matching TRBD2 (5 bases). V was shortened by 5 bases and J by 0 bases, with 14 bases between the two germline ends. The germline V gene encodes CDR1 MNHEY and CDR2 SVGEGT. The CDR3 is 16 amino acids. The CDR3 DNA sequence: TGTGCCAGCAGTATGCGGACTTCGGGCTCCTACAATGAGCAGTTCTTC. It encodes CASSMRTSGSYNEQFF.

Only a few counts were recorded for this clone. The CDR3 loop is CASSPGTAALYEQYF. The CDR3 region has the DNA TGTGCCAGCTCACCAGGCACAGCAGCTCTCTACGAGCAGTACTTC. The chain uses TRBV18 and TRBJ2-7; D is undetermined. There are 15 residues in the CDR3. Trimming stripped 2 bases from V and 3 bases from J, with 14 bases between. The germline V gene encodes CDR1 KGHSH and CDR2 LQKENI.